This T cell receptor beta chain is drawn from a study of T cells in tumors after PD-1 blockade (dated by TCRdb to the late 2010s). Regarding the complete study: Exclusion criteria were prior checkpoint blockade, use of systemic immunosuppressants, or recent radiotherapy or other anti-cancer therapy within 4 weeks. While on anti-PD-1 treatment, some of the patients also continued taking daily vismodegib 150 mg. On average, tumor samples had 26,066 TCR templates (range roughly 500-99,264) and 6,000 or so unique clonotypes, approximately 20-fold deeper than single-cell TCR sequencing. Paired single-cell RNA and TCR sequencing was performed on site-matched tumors from BCC or SCC patients before and after anti-PD-1 therapy. RECIST version 1.1 was the standard used to evaluate clinical response. General findings and caveats noted by the study authors: Roughly 41% of tumor TCR clonotypes were detected in blood, and some novel exhausted tumor clones were observed in pre-treatment blood, which was taken as suggesting peripheral recruitment. Clonal replacement was observed only between pre- and post-treatment samples and not between two pre-treatment samples, a pattern that was regarded as arguing against biopsy timing or location artifacts. Exhausted CD8+ clones expanded after therapy were found to be mostly novel clonotypes undetected pre-treatment, suggesting clonal replacement rather than reinvigoration of pre-existing clones. The source of novel T cell clones was not identified and could include lymphoid organs or rare unexpanded clones within the tumor or its periphery. In squamous cell carcinoma, around 50% of expanded exhausted clones were found to be novel, compared with just under 30% of other expanded CD8+ clones.

What the time point label conveys for this sample: after anti-PD-1 therapy. Site-matched tumor biopsies were taken from the same primary tumor before and after PD-1 blockade. Treatment consisted of either cemiplimab 350 mg every 2 weeks or pembrolizumab 200 mg every 3 weeks. Squamous cell carcinoma samples after treatment were collected an average of 31 days after treatment began, which captured early T cell dynamics. For bulk TCRbeta sequencing, genomic DNA was extracted from tumor biopsies or peripheral blood, and input amounts ranged from 616 ng to 6,004 ng. Bulk TCRbeta sequencing was performed on remaining biopsy material to increase sensitivity for rare clonotypes compared with single-cell TCR sequencing. Every patient had histologically proven advanced or metastatic basal or squamous cell carcinoma and was a poor candidate for surgical resection. The squamous cell carcinoma cohort comprised several patients with serial tumor biopsies taken during anti-PD-1 treatment. Fresh biopsies came from the site of the primary tumor, and part of the tissue was kept in RNAlater for exome and bulk TCR sequencing.

The immunoSEQ platform was used to carry out deep TCRbeta sequencing. The original pipeline was this. Only productive rearrangements were exported from the immunoSEQ Analyzer for further analysis. A two-sided binomial test with a Bonferroni-corrected P below 0.01 was used to identify clones that significantly expanded or contracted between timepoints. T cell phenotypes were assigned to bulk TCRbeta clonotypes by matching to single-cell RNA+TCR-seq clones sharing the same TCRbeta sequence. Using bulk TCR sequencing data, clone enrichment in tumor was calculated by dividing a clone's tumor frequency by the same clone's PBMC frequency. TCRs were grouped by GLIPH into specificity groups, defined as clusters of distinct TCRs likely recognizing common antigens via shared CDR3 motifs. Sourced from immuneACCESS, this table was stored by TCRdb with only in-frame sequences that have V and J called. A share of the clones is absent; for the studies checked, an unresolved V gene accounts for under half, and the remainder has no known explanation. The DNA was the basis for D and trimming; V, J and clone size are from that table. The table for this sample lists about 14,000 clones; less than 75% of them were counted only once. Under 40% of the sample is taken by the ten largest.

CDR1 and CDR2 (LGHNA, YSLEER) derive from the germline V gene. The CDR3 contains 13 residues, cysteine and phenylalanine counted. Here the CDR3 DNA is all that survives: 39 bases in frame from base 1. V is cut by 1 base and J by 4 bases, and the space between the germline ends is 7 bases. This clone has just a few counts. Its specific antigen is unknown. No much larger clone is present one base from it, and per-base qualities are unavailable. The rearrangement joined TRBV4-3 to TRBJ1-1; confidence is insufficient to name the D gene. This receptor was taken from a human donor with cutaneous squamous cell carcinoma. The sample in question was tumor tissue, obtained after anti-PD-1 treatment. The CDR3 region has the sequence CASSQGRTTEAFF. The nucleotides read TGCGCCAGCAGCCAAGGCAGGACCACTGAAGCTTTCTTT.